This T cell receptor (beta chain) was sequenced for a study of cytomegalovirus exposure and HLA in healthy donors (TCRdb year 2017). Regarding the research as a whole: According to an earlier analysis of 587 of the donors, roughly 180 million T cells yielded over 90 million unique TCR beta sequences and around 280 Gb of sequence data. About 300 gigabases of sequencing data and around 87 million unique TCR sequences were included in an early release covering around 600 HLA-typed donors. Of the approximately 400 genotyped donors, approximately 83% fell in the genetic ancestry cluster associated with self-reported Caucasian donors. The study was designed to test whether signatures of past pathogen exposure could be identified by cataloging public T cell receptors. The study used immunosequencing to profile the T cell repertoires of several hundred subjects and linked those repertoires to cytomegalovirus serostatus. In addition to the first cohort of 650 to 800 subjects, a separate validation cohort of about 120 different subjects was used. The study combined high-throughput TCR immunosequencing, statistical association of individual TCRs with disease status, and machine learning to predict cytomegalovirus infection status. A later analysis re-analyzed previously published TCR beta repertoires from roughly 600 donors and added high-resolution HLA genotyping to study TCR occurrence patterns. Rather than using new phenotypic data, the later analysis identified candidate immune exposures from TCR beta sequences and from how often those sequences occurred across donors. To decide whether each TCR beta V gene segment behaved as functional or pseudogenic, an earlier analysis of over 500 of the donors relied on high-throughput TCR beta sequencing. Donor age, sex, ethnicity and CMV serostatus were compiled together with the repertoire data. In a later genetic analysis, genome-wide SNP genotypes for about 55% of the roughly 700 donors were used, and that subset was treated as a discovery cohort. All discovery cohort repertoires had been generated using a single sequencing platform. HLA typing included class I and class II loci at four-digit resolution. Typing coverage varied by locus: roughly 620-630 donors for A, B, C, DRB1 and DQB1; 500 to 550 for DQA1; approximately 610 for DPA1; roughly 450 for DPB1. Because of strong linkage in the cohort, 4 to 6 DR-DQ haplotypes were treated as single units for association and clustering. On average, about 200,000 unique TCR beta nucleotide sequences were sequenced per donor among a few hundred genotyped donors of the cohort, with around 19% of those sequences being non-productive. Overall study results and their limits: Most CMV-associated TCR beta chains appeared to be HLA-restricted in a later analysis, and the HLA associations seemed to be driven largely by CMV exposure. In a later genetic analysis, a missense DCLRE1C variant was associated with V-gene and J-gene trimming of TCR beta chains, and the association was replicated in an independent cohort. In a later analysis, TCR association rates were found to vary across HLA loci, with the most associated TCRs seen for DRB1 alleles and the fewest for HLA-C alleles. Presence/absence analyses assumed roughly uniform sequencing depth across donors, an assumption that may not hold. CMV serostatus was the only immune exposure information available for the cohort. The cohort was sequenced for TCR beta chains only, and without alpha or paired-chain data the features that could be detected were limited. Correlated functional status among segregating V segments might be attributable to linkage disequilibrium, but an unknown experimental factor could not be ruled out. When HLA alleles, especially DR and DQ, strongly co-occurred, TCR associations were difficult to assign to individual alleles. According to the authors, the approach could potentially be generalized to other disease states and immunological phenotypes. In vitro tests confirmed that a few of the cytomegalovirus-associated TCR beta chains recognize cytomegalovirus antigens. Because some donors lacked HLA typing at each locus, the association tests relied only on the typed subset. In the study, some 180 TCR beta chains were listed as associated with cytomegalovirus. In an earlier analysis of some 550 of the donors, most TCR beta V segments were observed in productive rearrangements about 87% or about 30% of the time, broadly matching IMGT annotations. Several of the top co-occurrence clusters appeared to be linked to parvovirus B19, influenza, CMV and Epstein-Barr virus, according to a later analysis. Most TCR sequences were seen in very few donors, while some public TCRs were found in many individuals. In a later analysis, HLA-associated TCR beta chains showed more clonal expansion and lower generation probabilities than non-associated chains that were equally common. According to a later genetic analysis, donors in an Asian-associated ancestry cluster had fewer N-insertions in productive TCRs than the approximately 700-donor mean. The classifier was reported to diagnose cytomegalovirus status with high specificity and sensitivity in both the original and validation cohorts. A further reported finding was that TCR beta sequences accurately predicted the HLA-A and HLA-B alleles for most subjects in the first cohort. In a later analysis, about 16,000 TCR beta sequences were associated with specific HLA alleles at a false discovery rate of 0.05. Because counts were too low, roughly 18 rarely observed V segments, including chromosome 9 orphons, were left out of the earlier analysis of approximately 500 of the donors. Some IMGT-functional V segments, including TRBV6-2 and TRBV6-3, could not be told apart with the 87-base-pair reads, so those segments were excluded. A cluster of highly shared sequence variants was judged likely to represent a technical artifact of the sequencing pipeline.

Library preparation was by the immunoSEQ multiplex PCR assay. A mixture of 60 forward primers for TCR Vbeta segments and 13 reverse primers for TCR Jbeta segments was used in the multiplex PCR. The CDR3 region of rearranged TCR beta genes was amplified from genomic DNA with a multiplex PCR assay. Amplified TCR beta libraries were sequenced as 87-base-pair reads on the Illumina HiSeq System. Per the authors' processing: A later analysis counted about 80 million unique TCR beta chains across the 550 to 800 repertoires, and about 10 million of these chains were shared by at least two donors. A nearest-neighbor algorithm error-corrected the raw reads and collapsed the reads into unique sequences, merging closely related sequences to remove PCR and sequencing errors. CDR3 sequences were aligned to IMGT reference sequences to assign V, D and J gene segments. For a sequence to be retained, a match of at least six nucleotides was required to both a V gene segment and a J gene segment. A rearrangement counted as productive if the CDR3 had no stop codons and remained in frame with V and J, and every other rearrangement counted as non-productive. Following IMGT convention, CDR3 was defined as the stretch from the second conserved V-encoded cysteine up to the conserved J-encoded phenylalanine. The earlier analysis of some 540 of the donors excluded any sequence lacking an unambiguous match to a single V gene segment. In an earlier analysis of a few hundred of the donors, V segments were called functional above 56.7% productive rearrangements and were called segregating when the between-donor standard deviation exceeded 5%. A statistical classification framework was developed to diagnose cytomegalovirus status using the catalog of TCR beta chain sequences. V and J gene assignment, in a later analysis, came from comparing TCR nucleotide sequences with IMGT/GENE-DB human TR gene sequences. The TCRdist pipeline was used in a later analysis to assign CDR3 sequences and most-parsimonious VDJ recombination scenarios. In a later analysis, every TCR beta chain was defined by the combination of its CDR3 amino acid sequence and its V-gene family, and reads without a unique V-gene family were dropped. In a later analysis, 450 to 600 highly shared, low-generation-probability nucleotide sequences were removed to address suspected cross-contamination and a sequencing artifact. A later analysis calculated a clonal expansion index for each public chain from normalized within-repertoire ranks of inferred template counts. A later analysis computed generation probabilities with a VDJ recombination model fitted to out-of-frame rearrangements, and checked the results against IGoR. In a later analysis, TCR-TCR, TCR-HLA and TCR-CMV co-occurrence was scored with hypergeometric tests, and a repertoire-size bias correction was applied to TCR pairs. A later analysis estimated false discovery rates by permuting HLA or CMV assignments 20 times. A later analysis grouped co-occurring TCRs with DBSCAN, adding TCRdist sequence similarity when clustering within HLA-allele-positive subsets. Repertoires with fewer than 30,000 or more than 120,000 public chains, plus five repertoires with anomalous nucleotide sharing, were excluded from co-occurrence clustering. TCRdb took over this immuneACCESS table, retaining in-frame rearrangements with V and J assigned. Such tables are incomplete; in checked studies, under half of the missing clones stem from an unresolved V gene, and the remainder is unexplained. V, J and clone size were drawn from that table, and D and trimming were deduced from the DNA. This sample lists over 75,000 clones; about four fifths were detected once. Together, the top ten hold roughly 5.9% of the sample.

The cohort was made up of 500 to 850 healthy bone marrow donors. At the time of sampling, all cohort members were nominally healthy, though unrecorded immune exposures were likely present. The donor was CMV seropositive and was included in the group of 250 to 300 seropositive cohort members. A peripheral blood sample was provided by each donor, and peripheral blood mononuclear cells were used for TCR beta sequencing. Genomic DNA was extracted from the blood cell samples with the Qiagen DNeasy Blood Extraction Kit. For this clone: This receptor's antigen is unknown. Within one base of it there is no much larger clone, and no base qualities were kept.

V gives up 7 bases and J gives up 6 bases, and the segment between their germline ends measures 13 bases. According to the germline V gene, CDR1 reads SGHVS and CDR2 reads FQNEAQ. The CDR3 has 13 amino acids, counting the end cysteine and phenylalanine. The sequence is cut down to CDR3 DNA, 39 bases in frame from base 1. This clonotype was sampled from a woman under 30 in good health and CMV-seropositive. The V and J genes are TRBV7-8 and TRBJ2-1, and possibly TRBD2, on 6 matching bases. The sample taken for sequencing was PBMCs. The DNA sequence follows: TGTGCCAGCAACCGGGACTTCGTCAATGAGCAGTTCTTC. It translates to CASNRDFVNEQFF. The full variable domain, completed from the reference TRBV7-8 and TRBJ2-1 proteins outside the CDR3, reads GAGVSQSPRYKVAKRGQDVALRCDPISGHVSLFWYQQALGQGPEFLTYFQNEAQLDKSGLPSDRFFAERPEGSVSTLKIQRTQQEDSAVYLCASNRDFVNEQFFGPGTRLTVL.